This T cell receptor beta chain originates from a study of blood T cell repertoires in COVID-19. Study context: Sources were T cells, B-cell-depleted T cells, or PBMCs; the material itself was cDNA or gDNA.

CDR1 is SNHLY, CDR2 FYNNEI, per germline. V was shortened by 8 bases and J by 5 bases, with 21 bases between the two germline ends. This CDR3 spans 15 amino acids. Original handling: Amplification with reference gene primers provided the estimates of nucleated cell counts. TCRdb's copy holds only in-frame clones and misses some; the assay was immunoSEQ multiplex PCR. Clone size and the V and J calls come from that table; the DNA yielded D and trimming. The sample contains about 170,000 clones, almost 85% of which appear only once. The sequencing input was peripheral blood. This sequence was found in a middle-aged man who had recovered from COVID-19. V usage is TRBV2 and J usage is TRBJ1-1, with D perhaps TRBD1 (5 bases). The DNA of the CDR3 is TGTGCCAGCTGGGGGGGTAATGGAAGGGGAACTGAAGCTTTCTTT. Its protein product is CASWGGNGRGTEAFF.